These 29 T cell receptor beta chains share one sample of origin, sequenced in a study of blood T cell repertoires in COVID-19. Clones were sequenced by immunoSEQ multiplex PCR, and TCRdb holds only the in-frame ones, with some missing. The sample holds about 370,000 clones, 80% to 90% seen once. The sample consisted of peripheral blood. Receptor source: a woman in her 30s with COVID-19, enrolled during active disease.

This clone was seen only a few times. The chain couples TRBV2 to TRBJ1-2; TRBD1 agrees at 9 bases. Germline V gives CDR1 SNHLY, CDR2 FYNNEI. After removal of 6 bases from V and 5 bases from J, the junction contained 10 bases not matched to a gene. CDR3 length: 15 residues. Here the CDR3 DNA reads TGTGCCAGCAGCGCTATCCTGACAGGGGGGTATGGCTACACCTTC. The encoded protein is CASSAILTGGYGYTF.

This chain links TRBV27 with TRBJ2-1, with 8 bases aligning to TRBD1. The ends lost 4 bases at V and 6 bases at J; junction bases unmatched: 14. The V gene's germline CDR1 is MNHEY and CDR2 SMNVEV (reference sequence). The CDR3 covers 17 residues. This CDR3 is CASSSYRTGSIANEQFF. CDR3 sequence (DNA): TGTGCCAGCAGTTCCTACCGGACAGGGTCTATAGCCAATGAGCAGTTCTTC.

The chain uses TRBV18 and TRBJ1-1; 7 bases are a match to TRBD1. This CDR3 region has 12 residues. The germline V gene encodes CDR1 KGHSH and CDR2 LQKENI. The trim removed 3 bases at V and 8 bases at J, leaving 3 bases unmatched. DNA of the CDR3: TGTGCCAGCTCACCTGCGACAGGGGAAGCTTTCTTT. Translation gives CASSPATGEAFF.

J is TRBJ2-5 and V is TRBV30; 11 positions match TRBD2. V trimming: 3 bases; J trimming: 5 bases; junction bases outside the gene matches: 5. Looked up from germline, CDR1 is GTSNPN and CDR2 is SVGIG (reference sequence). This CDR3 has 14 residues. CDR3 residues: CAWSGASGRETQYF. The CDR3, as DNA: TGTGCCTGGAGCGGCGCTAGCGGGAGGGAGACCCAGTACTTC. The full variable domain, with the rest looked up from reference TRBV30 and TRBJ2-5, is SQTIHQWPATLVQPVGSPLSLECTVEGTSNPNLYWYRQAAGRGLQLLFYSVGIGQISSEVPQNLSASRPQDRQFILSSKKLLLSDSGFYLCAWSGASGRETQYFGPGTRLLVL.

This chain joins TRBV6-2 or TRBV6-3 and TRBJ2-7, with TRBD1 matching 8 bases. V shed 0 bases and J 2 bases; nucleotides not matched to a gene: 6. Germline CDR1 reads MNHEY; CDR2 reads SVGEGT. The CDR3 covers 16 residues. The CDR3 nucleotides read TGTGCCAGCAGTTACTCGATTTTGGGACAGGCCTACGAGCAGTACTTC. Translating gives CASSYSILGQAYEQYF.

This chain links TRBV11-2 with TRBJ2-5; 8 bases agree with TRBD1. Germline-derived CDR1 and CDR2 are SGHAT and FQNNGV. Unmatched junction bases numbered 12, after V lost 4 bases and J lost 5 bases. The CDR3 spans 16 residues. The CDR3: CASSSPRQGWDETQYF. Here the CDR3 DNA reads TGTGCCAGCAGCTCCCCTAGACAGGGGTGGGATGAGACCCAGTACTTC.

The genes are TRBV6-6 and TRBJ2-7, with a tentative D call TRBD2 (5 bases). The CDR3 is 13 residues long. V lost 6 bases and J lost 5, with 14 bases in between. Germline values: CDR1 MNHNY, CDR2 SVGAGI (reference sequence). DNA for the CDR3: TGTGCCAGCAGGGTAGGGAGTGAGCACGAGCAGTACGTC. As protein: CASRVGSEHEQYV.

The table lists this clone with a count of one. The chain links TRBV7-2 to TRBJ1-4; 8 nucleotides match TRBD1. The trim removed 6 bases at V and 6 bases at J, leaving 12 bases unmatched. The CDR3 contains 16 residues. The germline gives CDR1 SGHTA, CDR2 FQGNSA. This CDR3 reads CASRETGQEIDEKLFF. The CDR3 nucleotides read TGTGCCAGCAGAGAAACGGGACAGGAAATTGATGAAAAACTGTTTTTT. Full variable domain (outside the CDR3, taken from reference TRBV7-2 and TRBJ1-4): GAGVSQSPSNKVTEKGKDVELRCDPISGHTALYWYRQSLGQGLEFLIYFQGNSAPDKSGLPSDRFSAERTGGSVSTLTIQRTQQEDSAVYLCASRETGQEIDEKLFFGSGTQLSVL.

This clone was seen a few times. The chain links TRBV3-1 (or the pseudogene TRBV3-2) to TRBJ2-5; no reliable D call. In germline, CDR1 is LGHDT, CDR2 YNNKEL (reference sequence). The ends were cut back, 0 bases at V and 9 bases at J, with 8 bases in the middle. CDR3 length equals 12 residues. The CDR3 loop is CASSQDPLSQYF. CDR3 nucleotides: TGTGCCAGCAGCCAAGATCCCCTATCCCAGTACTTC.

Remarks on this clone: At one boundary the junction diverges from the germline segment, which might be a read error. The rearrangement uses TRBV7-7 and TRBJ2-5, with TRBD1 identical over 7 bases. This CDR3 spans 18 amino acids. The germline gives CDR1 SSHAT, CDR2 FNYEAQ (reference sequence). The CDR3: CASSPAVGLRGRGETQYF. CDR3 bases: TGTGCTAGCAGCCCCGCAGTCGGGTTGAGGGGGCGCGGGGAGACCCAGTACTTC.

The chain is built from TRBV5-5 and TRBJ1-2, with 11 bases identical to TRBD1. Germline CDR1 and CDR2: SGHKS and YYEKEE (reference sequence). With V trimmed by 4 bases and J by 3 bases, 11 bases remained unmatched. The CDR3 loop spans 17 amino acids. CDR3 loop: CASSQWFRDRGDYGYTF. The CDR3 nucleotides are TGTGCCAGCAGCCAGTGGTTCCGGGACAGGGGGGACTATGGCTACACCTTC.

The V call is TRBV13, the J call TRBJ2-5, with unresolved D. CDR1 and CDR2 (germline): PRHDT, FYEKMQ (reference sequence). V shed 3 bases and J shed 4 bases, with 12 bases lying between them. The CDR3 consists of 14 residues. Written as DNA, the CDR3 is TGTGCCAGCAGCTTTAATTTCAGGCCAGAGACCCAGTACTTC. This translates into CASSFNFRPETQYF.

This clone was found once. The rearrangement uses TRBV11-2 and TRBJ2-5; perhaps TRBD1 as D (5 bases). Trimming left V 1 base short and J 7 bases short, with 13 bases between. The CDR3 consists of 14 residues. Per germline, CDR1 SGHAT and CDR2 FQNNGV. The CDR3 DNA sequence: TGTGCCAGCAGCTTAGGTCAGGGTTTGGGGACCCAGTACTTC. Translated: CASSLGQGLGTQYF.

This clone was counted once. The chain has TRBV7-2 and TRBJ2-1; D is perhaps TRBD2 (7 bases). The CDR3 is made up of 13 amino acids. Germline V gene sequence: CDR1 SGHTA, CDR2 FQGNSA. V gave up 6 bases and J gave up 6 bases, with 12 bases separating them. The CDR3 nucleotides are TGTGCCAGCAGAAGGGGGGGCGGCAATGAGCAGTTCTTC. Translation gives CASRRGGGNEQFF.

The chain is built from TRBV27 and TRBJ2-3; TRBD1 matches at 9 bases. Germline-derived CDR1 and CDR2 are MNHEY and SMNVEV (reference sequence). The CDR3 is 19 amino acids. Losses at the gene ends were 0 bases for V and 0 bases for J; bases not matched to a gene: 10. CDR3 sequence reads: CASSLSGQGRATSTDTQYF. DNA of the CDR3: TGTGCCAGCAGTTTATCAGGACAGGGGAGGGCTACGAGCACAGATACGCAGTATTTT.

The V gene is TRBV10-3, the J gene TRBJ2-1; the D gene is possibly TRBD2 (5 bases). CDR1 and CDR2 from the germline V gene are ENHRY and SYGVKD. The CDR3 sequence is 13 residues long. The V end lost 7 bases, the J end lost 3 bases, and 10 bases lay between the germline ends. The CDR3 here is CAITPGYYNEQFF. The CDR3 DNA reads TGTGCCATCACTCCGGGATACTACAATGAGCAGTTCTTC.

The rearrangement joins TRBV11-2 to TRBJ2-5; 8 bases align to TRBD2. The CDR3 contains 15 residues. J lost 4 bases, V lost 3 bases, and 7 bases had no gene match. The germline gives CDR1 SGHAT, CDR2 FQNNGV. The CDR3 is CASSFLAGKGETQYF. Here the CDR3 DNA reads TGTGCCAGCAGCTTCTTAGCGGGGAAAGGAGAGACCCAGTACTTC.

CDR3 sequence (DNA): TGTGCCAGCAGTTTTCCAGCGGACAATGAGCAGTTCTTC. It translates to CASSFPADNEQFF. The V gene is TRBV12-3 or TRBV12-4, the J gene TRBJ2-1, with D perhaps TRBD2 (5 bases). V lost 3 bases to trimming and J lost 5 bases, with 8 bases between them. This CDR3 spans 13 amino acids.

V and J are TRBV4-3 and TRBJ2-1; 11 nucleotides match TRBD2. V lost 4 bases, J lost 2 bases, and 4 bases stayed unmatched. The CDR3 sequence is 16 residues long. Per germline, CDR1 LGHNA and CDR2 YSLEER. The CDR3 is CASSLLTSGTYNEQFF. Written as DNA, the CDR3 is TGCGCCAGCAGCCTCCTGACTAGCGGGACCTACAATGAGCAGTTCTTC.

CDR3 bases: TGCAGCGTTTCCCTAGCGCCAAGCACAGATACGCAGTATTTT. Translating it yields CSVSLAPSTDTQYF. The V and J genes are TRBV29-1 and TRBJ2-3, with a possible D match to TRBD2 (6 bases). Trimming shortened V by 5 bases and J by 0 bases, and 12 bases separated the two germline ends. The germline gives CDR1 SQVTM, CDR2 ANQGSEA. The CDR3 has 14 amino acids.

The chain links TRBV4-1 to TRBJ1-1, with a tentative D call TRBD1 (5 bases). This CDR3 is built from 15 residues. CDR1 is MGHRA, CDR2 YSYEKL, per germline. Trimming cost V 4 bases and J 2 bases, with 14 bases left between them. In DNA, the CDR3 is TGCGCCAGCAGCCCCGGGCGGGGGAGTAACACTGAAGCTTTCTTT. It is translated as CASSPGRGSNTEAFF.

The rearrangement joins TRBV19 to TRBJ1-5; unclear D gene. CDR1 LNHDA and CDR2 SQIVND come from the germline V gene (reference sequence). This CDR3 has 15 amino acids. Trimming took 1 base from V and 0 from J, leaving 7 bases between them. Here the CDR3 reads CASSIVPSSNQPQHF. CDR3 nucleotides: TGTGCCAGTAGTATAGTCCCGAGTAGCAATCAGCCCCAGCATTTT. Full variable domain (missing parts from reference TRBV19 and TRBJ1-5): DGGITQSPKYLFRKEGQNVTLSCEQNLNHDAMYWYRQDPGQGLRLIYYSQIVNDFQKGDIAEGYSVSREKKESFPLTVTSAQKNPTAFYLCASSIVPSSNQPQHFGDGTRLSIL.

The V and J genes are TRBV5-5 and TRBJ1-5; tentative D call: TRBD1 (5 bases). The CDR3 totals 17 residues. V lost 0 bases to trimming and J lost 0 bases, with 13 bases between them. The V gene's germline CDR1 is SGHKS and CDR2 YYEKEE (reference sequence). The CDR3 reads CASSLGRQINSNQPQHF. CDR3 DNA sequence: TGTGCCAGCAGCTTGGGTCGACAGATTAATAGCAATCAGCCCCAGCATTTT.

In DNA form, the CDR3 reads TGTGCCAGCAGCCCCGGGACAGTTAATGAAAAACTGTTTTTT. Translating gives CASSPGTVNEKLFF. The chain recombines TRBV28 with TRBJ1-4, with 7 positions matching TRBD1. The CDR3 covers 14 residues. V was pared by 6 bases and J by 4 bases, with 5 bases of the junction left unmatched. The germline gives CDR1 MDHEN, CDR2 SYDVKM.

The chain employs TRBV6-1 and TRBJ1-2, with D unresolved. CDR1 and CDR2 from the germline V gene are MNHNS and SASEGT. V lost 2 bases, J lost 4 bases, and 17 bases lay in between. The CDR3 totals 16 residues. As DNA, the CDR3 is TGTGCCAGCAGTGAAATCGGGCCTGGAGGTACCTATGGCTACACCTTC. Residues: CASSEIGPGGTYGYTF.

The V gene is TRBV18, the J gene TRBJ2-3; D is undetermined. Trimming left V 4 bases short and J 1 base short, with 9 bases between. The CDR3 has 14 residues. Germline V gene lookup returns CDR1 KGHSH and CDR2 LQKENI. The CDR3 DNA sequence: TGTGCCAGCTCACGAGAGTTTCGCACAGATACGCAGTATTTT. Protein sequence: CASSREFRTDTQYF.

CDR3 in amino acids: CASSQDSSDTGGGNEQFF. CDR3 coding DNA: TGCGCCAGCAGCCAAGATAGTAGCGATACGGGGGGGGGCAATGAGCAGTTCTTC. This sequence joins TRBV4-1 and TRBJ2-1; the match to TRBD2 covers 8 bases. The CDR3 runs 18 residues. From germline, CDR1 is MGHRA and CDR2 YSYEKL. Unmatched junction bases numbered 13, after V lost 0 bases and J lost 6 bases.

V and J are TRBV9 and TRBJ2-1, with TRBD2 identical over 9 bases. J lost 3 bases, V lost 0 bases, and 4 bases had no gene match. The length of the CDR3 is 16 residues. Germline CDR1 and CDR2: SGDLS and YYNGEE. The CDR3 coding sequence is TGTGCCAGCAGCGTAGAAGCGGGGGGCGGCTACAATGAGCAGTTCTTC. This sequence encodes CASSVEAGGGYNEQFF.

The J gene is TRBJ1-2, the V gene TRBV7-9; TRBD1 matches 8 bases. Germline V CDR1 and CDR2: SEHNR, FQNEAQ (reference sequence). V lost 4 bases, J lost 2 bases, and 9 bases stayed unmatched. The CDR3 loop spans 16 amino acids. This CDR3 reads CASSSPGTGLNYGYTF. The CDR3 coding sequence is TGTGCCAGCAGCTCGCCCGGGACAGGCTTAAACTATGGCTACACCTTC.